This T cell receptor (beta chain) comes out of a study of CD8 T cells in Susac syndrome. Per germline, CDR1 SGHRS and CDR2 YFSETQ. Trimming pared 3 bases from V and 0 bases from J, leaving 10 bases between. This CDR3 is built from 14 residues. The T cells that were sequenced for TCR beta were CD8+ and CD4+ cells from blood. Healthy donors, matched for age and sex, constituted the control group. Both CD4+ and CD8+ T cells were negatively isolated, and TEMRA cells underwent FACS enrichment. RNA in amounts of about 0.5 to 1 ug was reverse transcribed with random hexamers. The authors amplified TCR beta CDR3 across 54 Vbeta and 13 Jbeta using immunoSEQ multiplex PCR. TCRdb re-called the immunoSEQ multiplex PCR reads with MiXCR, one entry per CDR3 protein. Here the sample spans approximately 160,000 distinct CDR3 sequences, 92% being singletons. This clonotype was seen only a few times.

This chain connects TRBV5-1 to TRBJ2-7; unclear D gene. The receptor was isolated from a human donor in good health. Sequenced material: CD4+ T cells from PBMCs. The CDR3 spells CASSSTLSSYEQYF. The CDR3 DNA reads TGCGCCAGCAGCTCAACATTGAGCTCCTACGAGCAGTACTTC.